Detailed here is one T cell receptor (beta chain). The treatment denotes: preoperative locoregional IRX-2 cytokine immunotherapy. Preoperative locoregional IRX-2 cytokine immunotherapy was tested in the phase Ib source study. Trimming removed 6 bases at V and 3 bases at J, with 11 bases between. The germline V gene encodes CDR1 MNHGY and CDR2 SAAAGT. The CDR3 is made up of 13 amino acids. This sample stems from a study of preoperative IRX-2 immunotherapy in early breast cancer. Here immunoSEQ multiplex PCR was the method, and the copy in TCRdb shows in-frame clones only, minus some. The sample gives around 28,000 clones, about four fifths of which show up once; 2% to 2.5% is in the top ten.

The V gene is TRBV6-8, the J gene TRBJ1-2; D gene ambiguous. The source is a human donor with breast cancer. The source was lymph node tissue, collected before IRX-2 immunotherapy. CDR3 bases: TGTGCCAGCAGAAACTTTGAGGACTATGGCTACACCTTC. Translation: CASRNFEDYGYTF.